What follows describes a single T cell receptor beta chain. The antigen is not known. This entry is derived from a study of cytomegalovirus exposure and HLA in healthy donors. Study findings and constraints: Within the data, a cluster of highly shared sequence variants was likely a sequencing artifact.

Germline-derived CDR1 and CDR2 are SGHRS and YFSETQ. Trimming pared 4 bases from V and 5 bases from J, leaving 15 bases between. The CDR3 sequence is 14 residues long. Primers for the PCR totalled 60 Vbeta and 13 Jbeta. TCRdb keeps only in-frame clones here, not all; method: immunoSEQ multiplex PCR. The sample holds 90,000 to 100,000 clones, approximately 70% seen once. The source of this sequence is a middle-aged man in good health and CMV-seronegative. The chain employs TRBV5-1 and TRBJ1-1; a possible D gene is TRBD1 (5 bases). The specimen sequenced was PBMCs. The CDR3 DNA is TGCGCCAGCAGCGGGGGGTATGGGGGGACTGAAGCTTTCTTT. This encodes CASSGGYGGTEAFF.